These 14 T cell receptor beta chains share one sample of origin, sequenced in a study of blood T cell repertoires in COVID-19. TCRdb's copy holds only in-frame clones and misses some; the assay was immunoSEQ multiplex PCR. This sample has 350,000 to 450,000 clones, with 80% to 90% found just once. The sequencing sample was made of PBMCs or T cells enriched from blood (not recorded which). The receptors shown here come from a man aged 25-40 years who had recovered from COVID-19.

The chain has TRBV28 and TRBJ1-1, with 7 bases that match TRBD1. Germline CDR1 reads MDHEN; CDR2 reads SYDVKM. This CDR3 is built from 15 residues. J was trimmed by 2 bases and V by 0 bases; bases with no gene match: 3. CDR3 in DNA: TGTGCCAGCAGTTTATGGGGGACAGTCAACACTGAAGCTTTCTTT. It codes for CASSLWGTVNTEAFF.

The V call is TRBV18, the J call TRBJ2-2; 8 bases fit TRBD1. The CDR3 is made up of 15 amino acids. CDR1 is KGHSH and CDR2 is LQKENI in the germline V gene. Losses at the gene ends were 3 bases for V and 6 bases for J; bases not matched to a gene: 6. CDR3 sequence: CASSPQGAAPGELFF. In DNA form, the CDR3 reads TGTGCCAGCTCACCCCAGGGGGCGGCTCCCGGGGAGCTGTTTTTT.

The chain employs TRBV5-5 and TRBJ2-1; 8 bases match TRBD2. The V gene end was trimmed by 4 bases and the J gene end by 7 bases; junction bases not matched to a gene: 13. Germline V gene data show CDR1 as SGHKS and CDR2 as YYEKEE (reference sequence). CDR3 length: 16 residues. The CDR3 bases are TGTGCCAGCAGCCGGGTGACGGGAGGGCCAAGGAATGAGCAGTTCTTC. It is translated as CASSRVTGGPRNEQFF.

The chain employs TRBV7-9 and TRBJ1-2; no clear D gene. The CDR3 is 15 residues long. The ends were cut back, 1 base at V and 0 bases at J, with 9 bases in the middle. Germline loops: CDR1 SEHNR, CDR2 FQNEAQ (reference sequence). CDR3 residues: CASSLGAAANYGYTF. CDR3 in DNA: TGTGCCAGCAGCTTAGGGGCCGCTGCTAACTATGGCTACACCTTC.

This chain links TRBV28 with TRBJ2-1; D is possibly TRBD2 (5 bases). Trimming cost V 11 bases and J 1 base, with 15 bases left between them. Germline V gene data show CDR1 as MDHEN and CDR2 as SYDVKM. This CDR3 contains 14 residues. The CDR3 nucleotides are TGTGCCTTCGGGTTGTCGGGGTCCTACAATGAGCAGTTCTTC. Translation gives CAFGLSGSYNEQFF.

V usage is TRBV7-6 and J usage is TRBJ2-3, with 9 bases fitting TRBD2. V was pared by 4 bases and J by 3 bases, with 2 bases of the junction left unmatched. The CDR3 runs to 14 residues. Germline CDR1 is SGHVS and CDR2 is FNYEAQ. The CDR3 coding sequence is TGTGCCAGCAGCTCAGCGGGAGGAACAGATACGCAGTATTTT. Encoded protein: CASSSAGGTDTQYF.

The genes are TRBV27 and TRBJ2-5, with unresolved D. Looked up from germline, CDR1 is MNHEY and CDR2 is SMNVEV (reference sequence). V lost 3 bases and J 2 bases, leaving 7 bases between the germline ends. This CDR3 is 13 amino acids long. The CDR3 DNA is TGTGCCAGCAGTTTGAGGCGACAAGAGACCCAGTACTTC. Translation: CASSLRRQETQYF.

The CDR3 loop is CASSESDRPAEKLFF. DNA for the CDR3: TGTGCCAGCTCGGAATCCGACAGACCAGCTGAAAAACTGTTTTTT. This sequence joins TRBV28 and TRBJ1-4; possible D gene TRBD1, 5 bases. The CDR3 consists of 15 residues. Germline V gene lookup returns CDR1 MDHEN and CDR2 SYDVKM. V was pared by 8 bases and J by 7 bases, with 20 bases between.

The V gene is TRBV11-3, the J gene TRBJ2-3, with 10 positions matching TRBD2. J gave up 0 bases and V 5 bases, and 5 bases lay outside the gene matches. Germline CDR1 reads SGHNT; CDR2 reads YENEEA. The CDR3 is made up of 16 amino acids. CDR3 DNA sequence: TGTGCCAGCAGCCGGCGACTAGCGGGCAGCACAGATACGCAGTATTTT. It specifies CASSRRLAGSTDTQYF.

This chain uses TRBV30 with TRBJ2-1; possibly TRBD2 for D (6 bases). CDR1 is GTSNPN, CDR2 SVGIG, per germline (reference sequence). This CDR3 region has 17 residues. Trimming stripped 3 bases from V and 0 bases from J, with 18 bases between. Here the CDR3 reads CAWRVGLPLSSYNEQFF. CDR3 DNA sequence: TGTGCCTGGAGGGTGGGACTCCCCCTAAGCTCCTACAATGAGCAGTTCTTC. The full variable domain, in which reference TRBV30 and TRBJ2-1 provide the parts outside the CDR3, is SQTIHQWPATLVQPVGSPLSLECTVEGTSNPNLYWYRQAAGRGLQLLFYSVGIGQISSEVPQNLSASRPQDRQFILSSKKLLLSDSGFYLCAWRVGLPLSSYNEQFFGPGTRLTVL.

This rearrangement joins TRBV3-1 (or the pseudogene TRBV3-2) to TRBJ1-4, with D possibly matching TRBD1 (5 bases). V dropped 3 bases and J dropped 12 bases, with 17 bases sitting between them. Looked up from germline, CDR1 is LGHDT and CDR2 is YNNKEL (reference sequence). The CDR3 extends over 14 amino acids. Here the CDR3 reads CASSHWGDSGELFF. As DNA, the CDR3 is TGTGCCAGCAGCCACTGGGGGGACTCTGGAGAACTGTTTTTT.

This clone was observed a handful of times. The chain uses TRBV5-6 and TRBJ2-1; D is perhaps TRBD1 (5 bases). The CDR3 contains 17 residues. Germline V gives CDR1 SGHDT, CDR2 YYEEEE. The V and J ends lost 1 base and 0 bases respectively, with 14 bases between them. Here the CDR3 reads CASSLIEGVSSYNEQFF. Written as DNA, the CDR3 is TGTGCCAGCAGCTTGATCGAAGGGGTCAGCTCCTACAATGAGCAGTTCTTC.

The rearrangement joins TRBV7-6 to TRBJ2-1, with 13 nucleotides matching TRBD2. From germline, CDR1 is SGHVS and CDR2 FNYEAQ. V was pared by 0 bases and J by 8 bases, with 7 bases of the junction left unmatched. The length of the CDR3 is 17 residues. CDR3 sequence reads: CASSLAGTSGRAYEQFF. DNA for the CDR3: TGTGCCAGCAGCTTAGCGGGTACTAGCGGGAGGGCCTATGAGCAGTTCTTC.

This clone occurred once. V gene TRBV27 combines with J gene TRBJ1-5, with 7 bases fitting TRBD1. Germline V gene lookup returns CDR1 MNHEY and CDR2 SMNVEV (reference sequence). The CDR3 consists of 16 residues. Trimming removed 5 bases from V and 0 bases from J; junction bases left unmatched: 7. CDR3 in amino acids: CASSTGTVYSNQPQHF. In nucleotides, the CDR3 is TGTGCCAGCAGTACCGGGACAGTTTATAGCAATCAGCCCCAGCATTTT.